Following are 30 T cell receptor beta chains from one sample sequenced in a study of T cell repertoires in cytomegalovirus infection. A single record per CDR3 protein comes from TCRdb applying MiXCR to the reads. The sample has 75,000 to 95,000 distinct CDR3 sequences, about half seen once. Their specific antigens are unknown. This material consisted of CD8+ T cells from cultured PBMCs, taken from culture after CMV antigen stimulation. The receptor source for this set is a human donor in good health (CMV status not recorded). Some clones in this sample may be carry-over from other donors' samples.

This clonotype was detected only a few times. The rearrangement uses TRBV6-1 and TRBJ2-1, with D hard to call. Germline assignment: CDR1 MNHNS and CDR2 SASEGT. With 4 bases removed from V and 4 bases from J, the gap between germline ends came to 14 bases. This CDR3 region has 15 residues. The CDR3 protein is CASSVTISEYNEQFF. The CDR3 DNA follows: TGTGCCAGCAGTGTAACAATCTCAGAGTACAATGAGCAGTTCTTC.

The rearrangement joins TRBV7-4 to TRBJ2-7, with unresolved D. V shed 4 bases and J shed 0 bases, with 10 bases lying between them. The CDR3 is made up of 14 amino acids. Germline loops: CDR1 SGHVT, CDR2 SQSDAQ. The CDR3, as DNA: TGTGCCAGCAGCTCCCAGAAGCTCTCCTACGAGCAGTACTTC. This sequence encodes CASSSQKLSYEQYF.

This sequence joins TRBV7-9 and TRBJ2-1, with a possible D match to TRBD1 (6 bases). V lost 6 bases, J lost 1 base, and 22 bases lay in between. Germline V gene lookup returns CDR1 SEHNR and CDR2 FQNEAQ (reference sequence). The CDR3 spans 18 residues. CDR3 region: CASSSGEPRDISYNEQFF. The CDR3 region has the DNA TGTGCCAGCAGTTCCGGTGAGCCTCGGGACATATCCTACAATGAGCAGTTCTTC.

The chain joins TRBV11-2 to TRBJ1-1; no reliable D call. The germline gives CDR1 SGHAT, CDR2 FQNNGV. Trimming left V 1 base short and J 11 bases short, with 8 bases between. The CDR3 spans 11 residues. The DNA for the CDR3 is TGTGCCAGCAGCTTAGCACCGAATGCTTTCTTT. Protein sequence: CASSLAPNAFF.

The chain carries TRBV18 and TRBJ1-3; no definite D call. The CDR3 extends over 16 amino acids. The germline V gene has CDR1 KGHSH and CDR2 LQKENI. V lost 0 bases, J lost 0 bases, and 9 bases lay in between. CDR3 coding DNA: TGTGCCAGCTCACCACCCGGACTCGCCTCTGGAAACACCATATATTTT. Translating it yields CASSPPGLASGNTIYF.

This chain links TRBV14 with TRBJ2-1; 7 positions agree with TRBD2. V was pared by 4 bases and J by 0 bases, with 9 bases of the junction left unmatched. The CDR3 is 17 amino acids. CDR1 and CDR2 (germline): SGHDN, FVKESK. CDR3 DNA sequence: TGTGCCAGCAGCCTTCCCCTGGGCGGGGGCTCCTACAATGAGCAGTTCTTC. It codes for CASSLPLGGGSYNEQFF.

This chain joins TRBV4-1 and TRBJ2-2; D is undetermined. V lost 1 base and J 4 bases, leaving 7 bases between the germline ends. Germline V gives CDR1 MGHRA, CDR2 YSYEKL. This CDR3 comprises 14 residues. As DNA, the CDR3 is TGCGCCAGCAGCCAAGGCCCATCCACCGGGGAGCTGTTTTTT. The encoded protein is CASSQGPSTGELFF.

The chain carries TRBV7-2 and TRBJ1-2, with D possibly being TRBD1 (6 bases). There are 16 residues in the CDR3. V dropped 5 bases and J dropped 7 bases, with 23 bases sitting between them. Germline V CDR1 and CDR2: SGHTA, FQGNSA. The CDR3 bases are TGTGCCAGCAGCCTTGGGGGGGGGGCCCAGGGGATTGGCTACACCTTC. Encoded protein: CASSLGGGAQGIGYTF.

The chain joins TRBV5-1 to TRBJ2-7; 9 bases map to TRBD1. V shed 3 bases and J 5 bases; nucleotides not matched to a gene: 6. Looked up from germline, CDR1 is SGHRS and CDR2 is YFSETQ. The CDR3 is 14 amino acids. The CDR3 reads CASSSGQGKDEQYF. Written as DNA, the CDR3 is TGCGCCAGCAGCTCGGGACAGGGTAAGGACGAGCAGTACTTC.

As DNA, the CDR3 is TGTGCCAGCAGCCAAGATCGCTTCTACGAGCAGTACTTC. Its protein is CASSQDRFYEQYF. J is TRBJ2-7 and V is TRBV14; D remains ambiguous. The CDR3 covers 13 residues. V was trimmed by 0 bases and J by 3 bases, leaving 6 bases between them. Looked up from germline, CDR1 is SGHDN and CDR2 is FVKESK.

The chain combines TRBV2 with TRBJ2-4, with a tentative D call TRBD2 (5 bases). Per germline, CDR1 SNHLY and CDR2 FYNNEI. Trimming pared 10 bases from V and 15 bases from J, leaving 19 bases between. The CDR3 length is 11 residues. The CDR3 DNA reads as TGTGCCAATCTTAAGTCAGGACTGGGGTACTTC. Its protein is CANLKSGLGYF.

This clonotype was seen only a few times. V gene TRBV6-1 combines with J gene TRBJ1-6; a possible D gene is TRBD1 (6 bases). The CDR3 totals 15 residues. The V and J ends lost 3 bases and 6 bases respectively, with 12 bases between them. Germline loops: CDR1 MNHNS, CDR2 SASEGT. The chain's CDR3 is CASSEERTANSPLHF. In DNA form, the CDR3 reads TGTGCCAGCAGTGAGGAAAGGACAGCTAATTCACCCCTCCACTTT.

This clonotype was seen at least ten times. This chain links TRBV7-8 with TRBJ1-6, with D tentatively TRBD1 (5 bases). The CDR3 length is 15 residues. Looked up from germline, CDR1 is SGHVS and CDR2 is FQNEAQ. V was trimmed by 5 bases and J by 8 bases, leaving 16 bases between them. The CDR3 DNA sequence: TGTGCCAGCAGCCCTTTTGGGCAGGGTCATTCACCCCTCCACTTT. Translating gives CASSPFGQGHSPLHF.

J is TRBJ2-7 and V is TRBV7-2; D is undetermined. The germline V gene encodes CDR1 SGHTA and CDR2 FQGNSA. The CDR3 is made up of 14 amino acids. V was trimmed by 1 base and J by 1 base, leaving 8 bases between them. The CDR3 loop is CASSLVGQSYEQYF. The CDR3 nucleotides read TGTGCCAGCAGCTTAGTTGGTCAATCCTACGAGCAGTACTTC. The variable domain in full, completed from reference TRBV7-2 and TRBJ2-7, reads GAGVSQSPSNKVTEKGKDVELRCDPISGHTALYWYRQSLGQGLEFLIYFQGNSAPDKSGLPSDRFSAERTGGSVSTLTIQRTQQEDSAVYLCASSLVGQSYEQYFGPGTRLTVT.

V usage is TRBV11-2 and J usage is TRBJ2-7; 9 nucleotides line up with TRBD1. With V trimmed by 1 base and J by 6 bases, 13 bases remained unmatched. CDR1 SGHAT and CDR2 FQNNGV come from the germline V gene. This CDR3 is 17 amino acids long. The CDR3 DNA reads as TGTGCCAGCAGCTTAGGGATCCCGGGACAGGGAAGGGGCGAGCAGTACTTC. Protein product: CASSLGIPGQGRGEQYF.

V usage is TRBV28 and J usage is TRBJ2-1, with D tentatively TRBD2 (5 bases). V shed 7 bases and J shed 7 bases, with 14 bases lying between them. This CDR3 has 13 residues. CDR1 is MDHEN, CDR2 SYDVKM, per germline. This CDR3 is CASKRGWANEQFF. CDR3 bases: TGTGCCAGCAAGAGAGGGTGGGCGAATGAGCAGTTCTTC.

The chain uses TRBV7-2 and TRBJ1-1; D possibly corresponds to TRBD1 (6 bases). Trimming pared 5 bases from V and 0 bases from J, leaving 10 bases between. The CDR3 runs 14 residues. Germline assignment: CDR1 SGHTA and CDR2 FQGNSA. CDR3 sequence reads: CTSSTRGMNTEAFF. CDR3 in DNA: TGTACCAGCAGCACAAGGGGGATGAACACTGAAGCTTTCTTT.

This rearrangement joins TRBV15 to TRBJ1-1, with D perhaps TRBD1 (5 bases). The V gene's germline CDR1 is LNHNV and CDR2 YYDKDF (reference sequence). Trimming stripped 6 bases from V and 5 bases from J, with 10 bases between. This CDR3 spans 12 amino acids. This CDR3 is CATRTGGTEAFF. CDR3 in DNA: TGTGCCACCAGAACAGGTGGTACTGAAGCTTTCTTT. Full variable domain (missing parts from reference TRBV15 and TRBJ1-1): DAMVIQNPRYQVTQFGKPVTLSCSQTLNHNVMYWYQQKSSQAPKLLFHYYDKDFNNEADTPDNFQSRRPNTSFCFLDIRSPGLGDTAMYLCATRTGGTEAFFGQGTRLTVV.

This clonotype was recorded a few times. CDR3 protein: CASSNRLAGGPVHEQYF. CDR3 nucleotide sequence: TGTGCCAGCAGCAACAGACTAGCGGGAGGGCCAGTCCACGAGCAGTACTTC. The V gene is TRBV7-8, the J gene TRBJ2-7; TRBD2 agrees at 14 bases. CDR1 SGHVS and CDR2 FQNEAQ come from the germline V gene. V gave up 5 bases and J gave up 5 bases; unmatched junction bases: 11. This CDR3 has 17 amino acids.

The V call is TRBV14, the J call TRBJ1-2; D call uncertain. V lost 3 bases, J lost 4 bases, and 9 bases lay in between. The CDR3 is made up of 13 amino acids. Germline V gene sequence: CDR1 SGHDN, CDR2 FVKESK. This CDR3 reads CASSQGIFYGYTF. The DNA for the CDR3 is TGTGCCAGCAGCCAGGGCATTTTCTATGGCTACACCTTC.

The chain links TRBV19 to TRBJ2-4; 7 nucleotides line up with TRBD1. There are 14 residues in the CDR3. Germline V gives CDR1 LNHDA, CDR2 SQIVND (reference sequence). J was trimmed by 6 bases and V by 5 bases; bases with no gene match: 7. CDR3 sequence reads: CASSADRALNIQYF. CDR3 nucleotides: TGTGCCAGTAGTGCTGACAGGGCGCTAAACATTCAGTACTTC.

In its sample, this clonotype was seen a few times. The rearrangement links TRBV7-9 to TRBJ2-7; 9 nucleotides line up with TRBD1. Germline assignment: CDR1 SEHNR and CDR2 FQNEAQ (reference sequence). The V gene end was trimmed by 5 bases and the J gene end by 5 bases; junction bases not matched to a gene: 10. The CDR3 extends over 15 amino acids. The DNA of the CDR3 is TGTGCCAGCAGCGTCTTCCGGGACAGGGATAACGAGCAGTACTTC. Encoded protein: CASSVFRDRDNEQYF.

This clonotype was found many times. The chain carries TRBV7-2 and TRBJ2-1; D ambiguous. The CDR3 is 13 amino acids. In germline, CDR1 is SGHTA, CDR2 FQGNSA. V was pared by 7 bases and J by 7 bases, with 14 bases between. CDR3: CASTQMGMNEQFF. The CDR3 region has the DNA TGTGCCAGCACCCAGATGGGTATGAATGAGCAGTTCTTC.

Concerning this clonotype: A much larger clone differs by one base, so this may be a read error. The chain couples TRBV11-2 to TRBJ2-3; tentatively, D is TRBD1 or TRBD2 (6 bases each). This CDR3 is built from 16 residues. Germline CDR1 and CDR2: SGHAT and FQNNGV. V lost 6 bases and J lost 2, with 18 bases in between. Here the CDR3 reads CASRNSSGAYTDTQYF. CDR3 sequence (DNA): TGTGCCAGCAGGAACTCGTCGGGGGCTTACACAGATACGCAGTATTTT.

The chain joins TRBV12-3 or TRBV12-4 to TRBJ1-1; no reliable D call. V lost 1 base and J 1 base, leaving 16 bases between the germline ends. This CDR3 comprises 17 residues. The CDR3 region is CASSLGYIEGENTEAFF. The CDR3 DNA reads TGTGCCAGCAGTTTAGGGTATATAGAGGGAGAGAACACTGAAGCTTTCTTT.

The chain carries TRBV5-4 and TRBJ1-1, with D perhaps matching TRBD1 (5 bases). CDR3 length: 15 residues. Between the trimmed V and J ends, which lost 4 bases and 6 bases, there was a span of 19 bases. Germline CDR1 is SGHNT and CDR2 is YYREEE (reference sequence). Here the CDR3 DNA reads TGTGCCAGCAGCCCCAAGCCTTCGACAGCGCCTGAAGCTTTCTTT. Translated, it gives CASSPKPSTAPEAFF.

The rearrangement uses TRBV24-1 and TRBJ2-2; the D is unclear. Per germline, CDR1 KGHDR and CDR2 SFDVKD. Trimming took off 9 bases at V and 0 bases at J, with 10 bases between the two ends. The CDR3 runs to 14 residues. CDR3 amino acids: CATSQNANTGELFF. The CDR3 DNA sequence: TGTGCCACCTCACAAAACGCGAACACCGGGGAGCTGTTTTTT.

To note about this clonotype: The germline gene is not matched at one end of the junction; a read error may be the cause. J is TRBJ2-5 and V is TRBV29-1; 10 bases match TRBD2. This CDR3 has 16 amino acids. In germline, CDR1 is SQVTM, CDR2 ANQGSEA. This chain's CDR3 is CSVDPLAGADPTESRF. In DNA, the CDR3 is TGCAGCGTTGACCCCCTAGCGGGGGCAGACCCCACAGAGTCCCGTTTC.

This clonotype showed up just a few times. CDR3: CASSPWGGTYGYTF. CDR3 bases: TGTGCCAGCAGCCCCTGGGGCGGGACCTATGGCTACACCTTC. The rearrangement links TRBV12-3 or TRBV12-4 to TRBJ1-2, with D perhaps TRBD1 (5 bases). There are 14 residues in the CDR3. Trimming took off 6 bases at V and 4 bases at J, with 15 bases between the two ends.

V and J are TRBV19 and TRBJ1-2; D not certain. With 4 bases removed from V and 4 bases from J, the gap between germline ends came to 13 bases. Germline-derived CDR1 and CDR2 are LNHDA and SQIVND (reference sequence). The CDR3 contains 14 residues. CDR3 DNA sequence: TGTGCCAGTAGTACCCCCTCTGGCAGCTATGGCTACACCTTC. It encodes CASSTPSGSYGYTF. The full variable domain, its missing parts supplied by reference TRBV19 and TRBJ1-2, is DGGITQSPKYLFRKEGQNVTLSCEQNLNHDAMYWYRQDPGQGLRLIYYSQIVNDFQKGDIAEGYSVSREKKESFPLTVTSAQKNPTAFYLCASSTPSGSYGYTFGSGTRLTVV.